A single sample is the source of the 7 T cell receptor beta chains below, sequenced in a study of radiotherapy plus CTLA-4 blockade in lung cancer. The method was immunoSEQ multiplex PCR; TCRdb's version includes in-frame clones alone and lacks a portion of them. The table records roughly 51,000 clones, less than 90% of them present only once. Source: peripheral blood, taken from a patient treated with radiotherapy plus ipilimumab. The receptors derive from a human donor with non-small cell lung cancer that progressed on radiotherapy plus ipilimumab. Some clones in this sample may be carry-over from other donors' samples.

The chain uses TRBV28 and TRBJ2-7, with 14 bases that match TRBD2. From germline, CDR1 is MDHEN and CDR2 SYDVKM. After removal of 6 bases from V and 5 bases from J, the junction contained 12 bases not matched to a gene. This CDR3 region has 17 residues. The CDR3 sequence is CASRRKTSGGGNNEQYF. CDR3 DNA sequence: TGTGCCAGCAGACGAAAGACTAGCGGGGGGGGTAACAACGAGCAGTACTTC.

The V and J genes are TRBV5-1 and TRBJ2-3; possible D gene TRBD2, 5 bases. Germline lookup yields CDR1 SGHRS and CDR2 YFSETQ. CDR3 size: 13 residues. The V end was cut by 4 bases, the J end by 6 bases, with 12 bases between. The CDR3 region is CASSTTSSDTQYF. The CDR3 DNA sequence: TGCGCCAGCAGCACTACTAGTTCTGATACGCAGTATTTT.

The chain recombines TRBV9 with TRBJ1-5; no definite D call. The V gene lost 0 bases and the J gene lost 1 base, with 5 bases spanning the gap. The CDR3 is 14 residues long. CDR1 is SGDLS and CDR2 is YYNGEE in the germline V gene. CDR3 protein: CASSVGESNQPQHF. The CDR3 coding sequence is TGTGCCAGCAGCGTAGGTGAGAGCAATCAGCCCCAGCATTTT.

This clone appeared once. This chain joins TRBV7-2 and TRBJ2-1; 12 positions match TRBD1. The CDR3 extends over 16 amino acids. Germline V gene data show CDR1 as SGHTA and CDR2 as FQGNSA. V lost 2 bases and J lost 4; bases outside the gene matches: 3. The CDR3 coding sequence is TGTGCCAGCAGCTTAAGGGGACAGGGGGCATACAATGAGCAGTTCTTC. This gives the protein CASSLRGQGAYNEQFF.

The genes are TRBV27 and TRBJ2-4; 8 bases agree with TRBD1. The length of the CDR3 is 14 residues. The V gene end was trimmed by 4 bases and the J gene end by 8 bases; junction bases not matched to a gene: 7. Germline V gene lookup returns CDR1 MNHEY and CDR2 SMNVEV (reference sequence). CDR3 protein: CASSSHRGADIQYF. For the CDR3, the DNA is TGTGCCAGCAGTTCCCACAGGGGGGCGGACATTCAGTACTTC.

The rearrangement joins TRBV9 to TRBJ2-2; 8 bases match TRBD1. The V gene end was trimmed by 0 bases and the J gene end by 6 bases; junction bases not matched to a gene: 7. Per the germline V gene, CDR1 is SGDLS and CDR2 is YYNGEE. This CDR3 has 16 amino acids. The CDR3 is CASSVGGTGLAGELFF. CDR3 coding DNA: TGTGCCAGCAGCGTAGGGGGGACAGGCCTAGCCGGGGAGCTGTTTTTT.

DNA for the CDR3: TGTGCCAGCAGGTTCGGCAGGGTGGGTTCACCCCTCCACTTT. As protein: CASRFGRVGSPLHF. The chain is built from TRBV21-1 and TRBJ1-6; the table's TRBD1 call for D was not verified on the DNA. TRBV21-1 has pseudogene status. The CDR3 loop spans 14 amino acids.